The sequence of this T cell receptor beta chain was determined in a study of blood T cells in healthy people across ages. This clonotype has only a few counts. The antigen is undetermined. The use of a sample-barcoded 5' primer and a J-beta primer mix characterized a second PCR of about 7 to 12 cycles. CDR3-containing paired-end reads numbered at least 3 million in each sample. One entry per CDR3 protein, called by TCRdb with MiXCR from the 5' RACE reads. The table has more than 600,000 distinct CDR3 sequences, around a quarter seen once. Germline V gene data show CDR1 as SEHNR and CDR2 as FQNEAQ (reference sequence). The ends were cut back, 5 bases at V and 3 bases at J, with 13 bases in the middle. The CDR3 is 15 amino acids. Study-wide points: As naive T cell percentage varied, TCR beta diversity correlated strongly with it.

Another study also made use of these data, one on T cells of mothers and their children. That study adds: Mothers and children who were related shared slightly more overlap than unrelated pairs, but not significantly more. No T cell clones of persistent microchimeric origin were detected.

The receptor was derived from a boy between 10 and 17 years old in good health. The chain employs TRBV7-9 and TRBJ2-2, with D possibly being TRBD2 (5 bases). Material for sequencing was blood. This CDR3 is CASSPRRGDTGELFF. CDR3 nucleotides: TGTGCCAGCAGCCCCCGTCGGGGTGACACCGGGGAGCTGTTTTTT.